This entry is about one TCR beta chain. The data originate from a study of blood T cell repertoires in COVID-19. Study at large: Researchers got acute and convalescent COVID-19 samples from the United States, Italy and Spain.

Original handling: Estimation of nucleated cell counts relied on the amplification of reference gene primers. Some clones are missing from TCRdb's copy, which holds only in-frame ones; the method was immunoSEQ multiplex PCR. That table is the source of V, J and clone size, and D and trimming were worked out from the DNA. The sample has 150,000 to 200,000 clones, approximately 91% seen once. Trimming removed 0 bases from V and 1 base from J, with 18 bases in between. The germline gives CDR1 MNHEY, CDR2 SMNVEV (reference sequence). The CDR3 length is 18 residues. V is TRBV27 and J is TRBJ1-1, with D possibly being TRBD1 (5 bases). The clonotype originates from a man between 18 and 29 years old with COVID-19, enrolled during active disease. The sequenced sample consisted of peripheral blood. The CDR3 reads CASSLSEDGGKGNTEAFF. In nucleotides, the CDR3 is TGTGCCAGCAGTTTATCGGAGGACGGGGGGAAGGGGAACACTGAAGCTTTCTTT.